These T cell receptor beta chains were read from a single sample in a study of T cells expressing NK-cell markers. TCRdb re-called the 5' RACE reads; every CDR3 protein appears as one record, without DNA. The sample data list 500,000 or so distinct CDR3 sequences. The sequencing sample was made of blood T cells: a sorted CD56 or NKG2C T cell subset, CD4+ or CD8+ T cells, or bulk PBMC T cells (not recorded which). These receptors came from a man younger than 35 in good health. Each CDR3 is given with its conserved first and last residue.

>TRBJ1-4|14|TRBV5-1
CASSSHTNNEKLFF
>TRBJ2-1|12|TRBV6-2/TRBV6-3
CASSIRTGAKFF
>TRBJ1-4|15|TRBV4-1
CASSQDTGRQEKLFF
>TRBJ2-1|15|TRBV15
CATSPLIAGGNEQFF
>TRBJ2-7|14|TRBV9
CASSPQAEPYEQYF
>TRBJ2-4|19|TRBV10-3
CAISGGTSGSLVAKNIQYF
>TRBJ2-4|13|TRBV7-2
CASGGAAKNIQYF
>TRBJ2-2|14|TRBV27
CASSDKGRTGELFF
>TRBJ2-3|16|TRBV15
CATSRDFPLGADTQYF
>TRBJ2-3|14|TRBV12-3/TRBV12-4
CASSQARSTDTQYF
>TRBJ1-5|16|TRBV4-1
CASSQGRTGGAQPQHF
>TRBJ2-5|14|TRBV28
CASSLREGTETQYF
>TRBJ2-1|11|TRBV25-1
CASSSGDQQFF
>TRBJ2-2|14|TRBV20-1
CSAPSLQNTGELFF
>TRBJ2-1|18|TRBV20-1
CSARAGTSGRYSYNEQFF
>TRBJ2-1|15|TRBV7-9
CATARSDRELARGFF
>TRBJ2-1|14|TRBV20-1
CSAPDRSSYNEQFF
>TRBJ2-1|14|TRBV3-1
CASSQEAGVGEQFF
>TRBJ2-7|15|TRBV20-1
CSARQGIGPSYEQYF